The clone carrying this T cell receptor (beta chain) was detected once. The antigen is undetermined. Repertoires were generated with immunoSEQ multiplex PCR, while TCRdb's copy carries only in-frame clones and drops some. The sample records about 50,000 clones, approximately 70% being singletons. The patients all showed relapse after autologous stem cell transplantation, while their brentuximab vedotin exposure varied. The data stem from a study of PD-1 blockade in classical Hodgkin lymphoma. Study-wide results and limits: While CD8+ TCR diversity did not rise significantly by C4D1, CD4+ TCR diversity did. Among the patients, those starting nivolumab under 1 year after ASCT were excluded. Relative to healthy donors, newly diagnosed patients reportedly had lower baseline TCR diversity, which was reported as lower still in relapsed/refractory patients.

In germline, CDR1 is MNHEY, CDR2 SMNVEV (reference sequence). Trimming removed 9 bases at V and 5 bases at J, with 10 bases between. This CDR3 comprises 12 residues. Here the sequenced sample was peripheral blood mononuclear cells (PBMCs), taken at baseline. The chain employs TRBV27 and TRBJ2-2; no firm D call. This clonotype was obtained from a human donor with classical Hodgkin lymphoma. CDR3 loop: CASRVATGELFF. DNA for the CDR3: TGTGCCAGTAGGGTAGCTACCGGGGAGCTGTTTTTT.